This TCR beta chain emerged from a study of regulatory T cells in long-lasting Graves disease. General observations from the study: Persistent disease was associated with favored TRBV28 usage and with favored use of TRBJ1-2 and TRBJ2-5.

Relying on iRepertoire HTBI primers and Arm-PCR of CDR3 regions, the team built TCR beta libraries. MiXCR was run by TCRdb on the multiplex PCR reads, yielding one entry per CDR3 protein. The table lists approximately 350,000 distinct CDR3 sequences, about an eighth of them singletons. This CDR3 contains 20 residues. Germline V CDR1 and CDR2: SGHVS, FQNEAQ. The ends lost 2 bases at V and 1 base at J; junction bases unmatched: 15. This clonotype was recorded at least ten times. The antigen is undetermined. Noted time point: newly diagnosed GD, antithyroid drugs for less than 3 months. RNA from PBMCs was the source of the TCR library. American Thyroid Association guidelines defined Graves' disease diagnosis. Those enrolled as patients came out of an endocrinology department in Xi'an, China. The sample also formed part of further work on T cells in Graves' hyperthyroidism and ophthalmopathy.

The gene calls are TRBV7-8 and TRBJ1-4; 8 nucleotides align to TRBD1. The source was peripheral blood mononuclear cells (PBMCs), collected at new diagnosis, from a patient treated with antithyroid drugs. This clonotype originated in a woman aged 18-29 years with Graves disease. The CDR3 region has the DNA TGTGCCAGCAGCTTAATTCCAGGGGGCGCGAGGTGGAAAACTAATGAAAAACTGTTTTTT. This sequence encodes CASSLIPGGARWKTNEKLFF.